Following are 8 T cell receptor beta chains from one sample sequenced in a study of Ad26.COV2.S vaccination and SARS-CoV-2 variants. Treatment described: about 20 received Ad26.COV2.S at low or high dose, single or two shots; a few received placebo; per-sample allocation not given. All samples were drawn on day 63, counting from the first vaccine or placebo injection. TCRdb's copy holds only in-frame clones and misses some; the assay was immunoSEQ multiplex PCR. The data contain about 460,000 clones, about 89% of them singletons. The sample in question was peripheral blood, obtained in a trial of Ad26.COV2.S vaccine versus placebo. These receptors were obtained from a person between 18 and 65 years old who received the Ad26.COV2.S COVID-19 vaccine or a placebo.

The rearrangement links TRBV10-3 to TRBJ1-5; 7 nucleotides line up with TRBD1. With 10 bases clipped from V and 4 bases from J, the junction kept 16 bases outside the gene matches. The CDR3 spans 16 residues. Germline CDR1 is ENHRY and CDR2 is SYGVKD. The CDR3 reads CATRGGQGQVNQPQHF. As DNA, the CDR3 is TGTGCCACCAGGGGGGGTCAGGGGCAGGTTAATCAGCCCCAGCATTTT.

The chain couples TRBV2 to TRBJ1-4, with D perhaps matching TRBD1 (5 bases). The V end lost 5 bases, the J end lost 5 bases, and 12 bases lay between the germline ends. The CDR3 length is 14 residues. Looked up from germline, CDR1 is SNHLY and CDR2 is FYNNEI. CDR3 sequence: CASSSGTGNEKLFF. In nucleotides, the CDR3 is TGTGCCAGCAGTTCCGGGACGGGGAATGAAAAACTGTTTTTT.

The J gene is TRBJ1-2, the V gene TRBV7-8; D gene uncertain. The ends were cut back, 5 bases at V and 4 bases at J, with 8 bases in the middle. There are 12 residues in the CDR3. The germline V gene has CDR1 SGHVS and CDR2 FQNEAQ. The chain's CDR3 is CASSPPGYGYTF. The CDR3 nucleotides are TGTGCCAGCAGCCCCCCTGGCTATGGCTACACCTTC.

Regarding this clone: The same CDR3 also results from other DNA sequences found in this sample. The chain carries TRBV7-9 and TRBJ1-6; 10 positions agree with TRBD1. The germline V gene has CDR1 SEHNR and CDR2 FQNEAQ (reference sequence). The CDR3 sequence is 14 residues long. V shed 5 bases and J 9 bases; nucleotides not matched to a gene: 4. For the CDR3, the DNA is TGTGCCAGCAGCATCGGACAGGGGGGTTCACCCCTCCACTTT. Its protein is CASSIGQGGSPLHF.

This chain joins TRBV2 and TRBJ1-5; 8 positions agree with TRBD1. The V and J ends lost 4 bases and 6 bases, in that order; junction bases with no gene match: 5. The CDR3 contains 14 residues. Germline lookup yields CDR1 SNHLY and CDR2 FYNNEI. The CDR3 DNA follows: TGTGCCAGCAGTGTAGGACAGGGAAGTCAGCCCCAGCATTTT. Its protein product is CASSVGQGSQPQHF.

The V call is TRBV18, the J call TRBJ1-3; the D is unclear. Germline V CDR1 and CDR2: KGHSH, LQKENI. The V end lost 2 bases, the J end lost 0 bases, and 11 bases lay between the germline ends. The CDR3 spans 16 residues. CDR3 region: CASSPTQVSSGNTIYF. As DNA, the CDR3 is TGTGCCAGCTCACCAACGCAGGTCAGCTCTGGAAACACCATATATTTT.

The gene calls are TRBV19 and TRBJ1-4; D unclear. The CDR3 has 15 amino acids. Between the trimmed V and J ends, which lost 5 bases and 4 bases, there was a span of 14 bases. Germline CDR1 and CDR2: LNHDA and SQIVND (reference sequence). CDR3 nucleotides: TGTGCCAGTAGTCCCCGGACGGCTGGTAATGAAAAACTGTTTTTT. It specifies CASSPRTAGNEKLFF.

The chain carries TRBV15 and TRBJ1-2; unclear D gene. CDR3 length equals 16 residues. The germline V gene has CDR1 LNHNV and CDR2 YYDKDF (reference sequence). Trimming removed 4 bases at V and 2 bases at J, with 17 bases between. The CDR3 protein is CATSMKGVGMNYGYTF. DNA for the CDR3: TGTGCCACCAGCATGAAGGGAGTCGGGATGAACTATGGCTACACCTTC.